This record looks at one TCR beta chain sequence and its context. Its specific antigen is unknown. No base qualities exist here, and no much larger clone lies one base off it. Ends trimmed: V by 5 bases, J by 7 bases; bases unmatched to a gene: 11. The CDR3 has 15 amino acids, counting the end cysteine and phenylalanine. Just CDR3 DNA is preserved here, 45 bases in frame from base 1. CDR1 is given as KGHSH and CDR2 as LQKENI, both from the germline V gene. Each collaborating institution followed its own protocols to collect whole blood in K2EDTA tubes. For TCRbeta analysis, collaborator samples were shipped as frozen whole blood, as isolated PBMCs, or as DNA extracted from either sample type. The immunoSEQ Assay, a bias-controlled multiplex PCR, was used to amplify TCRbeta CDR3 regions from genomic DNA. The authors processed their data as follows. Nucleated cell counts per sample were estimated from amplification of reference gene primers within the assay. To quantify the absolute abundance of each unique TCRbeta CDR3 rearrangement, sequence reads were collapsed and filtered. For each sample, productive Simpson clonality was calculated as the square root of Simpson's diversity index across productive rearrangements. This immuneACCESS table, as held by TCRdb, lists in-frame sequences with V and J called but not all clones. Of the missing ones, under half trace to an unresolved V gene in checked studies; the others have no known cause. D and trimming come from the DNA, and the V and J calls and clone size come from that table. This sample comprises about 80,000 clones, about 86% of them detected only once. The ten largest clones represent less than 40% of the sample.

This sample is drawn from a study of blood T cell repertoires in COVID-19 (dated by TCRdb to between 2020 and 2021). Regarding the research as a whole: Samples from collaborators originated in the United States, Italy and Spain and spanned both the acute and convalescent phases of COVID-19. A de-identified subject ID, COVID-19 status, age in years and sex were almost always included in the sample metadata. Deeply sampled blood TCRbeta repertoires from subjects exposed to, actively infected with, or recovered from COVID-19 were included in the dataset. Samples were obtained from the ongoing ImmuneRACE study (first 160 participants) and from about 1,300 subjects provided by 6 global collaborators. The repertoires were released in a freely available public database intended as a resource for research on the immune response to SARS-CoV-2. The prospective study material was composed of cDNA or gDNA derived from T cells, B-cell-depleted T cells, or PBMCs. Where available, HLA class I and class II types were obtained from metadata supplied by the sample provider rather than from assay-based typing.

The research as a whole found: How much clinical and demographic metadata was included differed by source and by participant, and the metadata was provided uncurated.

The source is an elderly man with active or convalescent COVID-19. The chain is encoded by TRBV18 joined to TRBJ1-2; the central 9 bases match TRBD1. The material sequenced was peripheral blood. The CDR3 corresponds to CASSAPPGQGSGYTF. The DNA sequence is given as TGTGCCAGCTCAGCCCCTCCGGGACAGGGCTCTGGCTACACCTTC. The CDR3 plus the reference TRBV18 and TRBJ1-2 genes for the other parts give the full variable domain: NAGVMQNPRHLVRRRGQEARLRCSPMKGHSHVYWYRQLPEEGLKFMVYLQKENIIDESGMPKERFSAEFPKEGPSILRIQQVVRGDSAAYFCASSAPPGQGSGYTFGSGTRLTVV.